This record looks at one T cell receptor beta chain sequence and its context. This CDR3 comprises 13 residues. V was trimmed by 1 base and J by 1 base, leaving 4 bases between them. This sample stems from a study of blood T cell repertoires in COVID-19. In the study overall: The study drew acute and convalescent COVID-19 samples from the United States, Italy and Spain. From T cells, B-cell-depleted T cells, or PBMCs came the material, which was cDNA or gDNA.

Original processing methods: Amplification of reference gene primers was used by the study to estimate nucleated cell counts. Some clones are missing from TCRdb's copy, which holds only in-frame ones; the method was immunoSEQ multiplex PCR. Clone size and V and J calls were adopted from that table, with D and trimming inferred from the DNA. The data contain more than 200,000 clones, 65% to 85% of them seen just once; the ten biggest clones take up approximately 8.6%. The V and J genes are TRBV12-3 or TRBV12-4 and TRBJ1-1; no reliable D call. The source of this sequence is a man aged 35 to 55 with active or convalescent COVID-19. Input material: peripheral blood. CDR3 sequence reads: CASSLDKNTEAFF. The CDR3 coding sequence is TGTGCCAGCAGTTTAGATAAGAACACTGAAGCTTTCTTT.